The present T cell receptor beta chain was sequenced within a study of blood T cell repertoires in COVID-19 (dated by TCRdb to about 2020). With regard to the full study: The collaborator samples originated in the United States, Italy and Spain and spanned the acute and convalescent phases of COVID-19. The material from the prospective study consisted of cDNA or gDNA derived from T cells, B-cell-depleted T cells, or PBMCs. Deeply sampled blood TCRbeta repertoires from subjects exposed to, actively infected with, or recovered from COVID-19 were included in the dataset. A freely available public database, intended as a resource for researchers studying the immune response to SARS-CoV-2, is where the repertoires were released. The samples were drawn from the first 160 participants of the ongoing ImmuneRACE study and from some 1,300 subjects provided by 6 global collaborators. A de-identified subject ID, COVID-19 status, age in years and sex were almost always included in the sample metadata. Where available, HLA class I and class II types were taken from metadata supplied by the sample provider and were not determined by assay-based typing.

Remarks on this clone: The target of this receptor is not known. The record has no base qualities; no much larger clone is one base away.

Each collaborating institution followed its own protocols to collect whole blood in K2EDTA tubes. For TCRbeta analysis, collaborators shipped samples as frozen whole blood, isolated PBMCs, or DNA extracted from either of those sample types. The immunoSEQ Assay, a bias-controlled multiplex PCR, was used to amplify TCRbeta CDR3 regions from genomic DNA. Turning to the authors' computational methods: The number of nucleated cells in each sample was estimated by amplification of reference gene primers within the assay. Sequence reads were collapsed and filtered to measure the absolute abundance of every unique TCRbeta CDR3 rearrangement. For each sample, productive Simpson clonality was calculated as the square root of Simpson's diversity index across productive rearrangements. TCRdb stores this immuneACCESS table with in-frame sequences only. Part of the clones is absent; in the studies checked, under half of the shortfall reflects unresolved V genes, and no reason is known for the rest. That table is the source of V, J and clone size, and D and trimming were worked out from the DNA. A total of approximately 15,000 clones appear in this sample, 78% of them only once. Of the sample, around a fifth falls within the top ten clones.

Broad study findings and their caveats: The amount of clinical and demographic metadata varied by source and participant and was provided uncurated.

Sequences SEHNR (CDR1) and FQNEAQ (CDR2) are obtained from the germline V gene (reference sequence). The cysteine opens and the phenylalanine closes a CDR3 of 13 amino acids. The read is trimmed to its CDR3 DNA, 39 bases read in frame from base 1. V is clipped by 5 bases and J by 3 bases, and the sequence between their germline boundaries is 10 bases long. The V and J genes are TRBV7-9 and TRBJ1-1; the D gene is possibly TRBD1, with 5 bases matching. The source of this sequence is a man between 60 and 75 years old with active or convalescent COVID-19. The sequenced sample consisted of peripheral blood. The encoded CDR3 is CASSRRGDTEAFF. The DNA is TGTGCCAGCAGCCGTCGGGGGGACACTGAAGCTTTCTTT.